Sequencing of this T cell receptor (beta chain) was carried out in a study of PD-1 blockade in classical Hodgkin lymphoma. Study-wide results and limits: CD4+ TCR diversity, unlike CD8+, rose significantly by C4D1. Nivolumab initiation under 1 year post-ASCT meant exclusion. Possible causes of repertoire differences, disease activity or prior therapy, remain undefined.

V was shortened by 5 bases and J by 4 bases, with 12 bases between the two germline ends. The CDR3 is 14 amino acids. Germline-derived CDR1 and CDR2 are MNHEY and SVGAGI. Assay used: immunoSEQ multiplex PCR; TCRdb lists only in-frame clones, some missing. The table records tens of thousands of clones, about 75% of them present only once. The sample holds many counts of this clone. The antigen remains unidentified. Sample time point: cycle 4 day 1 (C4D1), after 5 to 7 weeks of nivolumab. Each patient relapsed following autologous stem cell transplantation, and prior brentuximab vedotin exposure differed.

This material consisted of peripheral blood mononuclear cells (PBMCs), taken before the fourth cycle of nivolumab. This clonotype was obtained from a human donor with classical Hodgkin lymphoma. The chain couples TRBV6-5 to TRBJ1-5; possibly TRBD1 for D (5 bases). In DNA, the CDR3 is TGTGCCAGCAGTGAGTTCGGGGGAAATCAGCCCCAGCATTTT. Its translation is CASSEFGGNQPQHF.